A single T cell receptor beta chain is shown here with its context. Its antigen is currently unknown. The study ran its PCR with 60 Vbeta and 13 Jbeta primers. TCRdb's copy holds only in-frame clones and misses some; the assay was immunoSEQ multiplex PCR. The specimen's table records tens of thousands of clones. This CDR3 region has 13 residues. V lost 5 bases and J lost 6, with 10 bases in between. Germline CDR1 SEHNR, CDR2 FQNEAQ (reference sequence). The data stem from a study of cytomegalovirus exposure and HLA in healthy donors. General observations from the study: Further analysis, carried out later, found HLA-associated TCR beta chains more clonally expanded than equally common other chains. Follow-up analysis later connected one missense variant in DCLRE1C with trimming of TCR beta V- and J-genes.

The receptor was isolated from a man aged 45-65 years in good health and CMV-seropositive. The rearrangement uses TRBV7-9 and TRBJ1-4; D is unresolved. The sequencing sample was made of PBMCs. CDR3 residues: CASSLRGDEKLFF. CDR3 nucleotides: TGTGCCAGCAGCCTCCGGGGAGATGAAAAACTGTTTTTT. Together with reference TRBV7-9 and TRBJ1-4, the CDR3 gives the full variable domain: DTGVSQNPRHKITKRGQNVTFRCDPISEHNRLYWYRQTLGQGPEFLTYFQNEAQLEKSRLLSDRFSAERPKGSFSTLEIQRTEQGDSAMYLCASSLRGDEKLFFGSGTQLSVL.